The 27 T cell receptor beta chains given below trace back to one sample, sequenced in a study of cytomegalovirus exposure and HLA in healthy donors. Produced via immunoSEQ multiplex PCR; TCRdb's table is partial and in-frame only. The data contain more than 250,000 clones, less than 95% of them singletons. The specimen was PBMCs. The receptors originated from a woman aged 30 to 39 in good health and CMV-seronegative.

The gene calls are TRBV9 and TRBJ1-3; TRBD1 matches 8 bases. The CDR3 is 15 amino acids. Germline loops: CDR1 SGDLS, CDR2 YYNGEE. V shed 4 bases, J shed 4 bases, and the junction held 7 bases outside the gene matches. This chain's CDR3 is CASSPQGQAGNTIYF. CDR3 DNA sequence: TGTGCCAGCAGCCCACAGGGACAGGCAGGAAACACCATATATTTT.

The chain carries TRBV6-5 and TRBJ1-2, with D hard to call. This CDR3 region has 13 residues. Deletions cut 0 bases from V and 3 bases from J, with 5 bases between. The germline V gene has CDR1 MNHEY and CDR2 SVGAGI. CDR3 in DNA: TGTGCCAGCAGTTACTCTACAGACTATGGCTACACCTTC. Translating it yields CASSYSTDYGYTF.

A remark on this clone: The same CDR3 can be traced to other DNA sequences in this sample. The chain carries TRBV6-1 and TRBJ2-1; no reliable D call. V was cut by 2 bases and J by 5 bases, with 4 bases left in between. CDR1 and CDR2 (germline): MNHNS, SASEGT. The CDR3 extends over 12 amino acids. CDR3 protein: CASSELNNEQFF. CDR3 nucleotides: TGTGCCAGCAGTGAATTAAACAATGAGCAGTTCTTC.

V gene TRBV2 combines with J gene TRBJ1-5; 9 bases line up with TRBD1. The CDR3 has 15 residues. Germline CDR1 and CDR2: SNHLY and FYNNEI. The junction had 8 bases not matched to a gene; V was cut back by 6 bases and J by 5 bases. CDR3 amino acids: CASRAGTGPYQPQHF. CDR3 DNA: TGTGCCAGCAGGGCAGGGACAGGGCCTTATCAGCCCCAGCATTTT.

The chain employs TRBV27 and TRBJ2-3, with 11 nucleotides matching TRBD2. CDR1 and CDR2 (germline): MNHEY, SMNVEV (reference sequence). The CDR3 is made up of 16 amino acids. Trimming cost V 2 bases and J 0 bases; bases outside gene matches: 1. This chain's CDR3 is CASSLLAGGSTDTQYF. CDR3 bases: TGTGCCAGCAGTTTACTAGCGGGAGGCAGCACAGATACGCAGTATTTT.

This chain connects TRBV5-1 to TRBJ2-7; the match to TRBD2 covers 8 bases. The CDR3 loop spans 20 amino acids. The J segment lost 3 bases and the V segment lost 1 base, leaving 21 bases of the junction unmatched. CDR1 is SGHRS, CDR2 YFSETQ, per germline. CDR3 bases: TGCGCCAGCAGCTTGACGACGTTGGGACTAGTAATAACCCCCAGCTACGAGCAGTACTTC. Amino acid sequence: CASSLTTLGLVITPSYEQYF.

V is TRBV4-3 and J is TRBJ2-2; TRBD2 is a possible D gene (5 bases). V lost 1 base and J 6 bases, leaving 12 bases between the germline ends. Germline CDR1 and CDR2: LGHNA and YSLEER. The CDR3 loop spans 15 amino acids. CDR3 in amino acids: CASSQGTEISGELFF. The CDR3 DNA reads as TGCGCCAGCAGCCAAGGGACTGAGATCTCCGGGGAGCTGTTTTTT.

The chain is built from TRBV27 and TRBJ2-2; unclear D gene. The germline V gene encodes CDR1 MNHEY and CDR2 SMNVEV (reference sequence). The CDR3 runs 16 residues. V shed 6 bases and J shed 4 bases, with 18 bases lying between them. The CDR3 region has the DNA TGTGCCAGCAGATCACCCTCCACTACCGCCACCGGGGAGCTGTTTTTT. Its translation: CASRSPSTTATGELFF.

The chain links TRBV5-6 to TRBJ2-1, with D maybe TRBD2 (5 bases). Germline V gene lookup returns CDR1 SGHDT and CDR2 YYEEEE. Trimming removed 4 bases at V and 8 bases at J, with 10 bases between. This CDR3 region has 12 residues. The CDR3 DNA reads as TGTGCCAGCAGCCGGGAAGGGTATGAGCAGTTCTTC. Protein sequence: CASSREGYEQFF.

The chain joins TRBV19 to TRBJ1-3; D is unresolved. This CDR3 region has 15 residues. Looked up from germline, CDR1 is LNHDA and CDR2 is SQIVND (reference sequence). Trimming removed 3 bases at V and 4 bases at J, with 13 bases between. CDR3: CASSIRAERGNTIYF. The CDR3 nucleotides are TGTGCCAGTAGTATTAGGGCTGAGAGAGGAAACACCATATATTTT.

The chain combines TRBV7-3 with TRBJ2-3; possibly TRBD1 or TRBD2 for D (7 bases each). The V gene lost 0 bases and the J gene lost 2 bases, with 12 bases spanning the gap. The CDR3 runs to 16 residues. Per the germline V gene, CDR1 is SGHTA and CDR2 is FQGTGA. Written as DNA, the CDR3 is TGTGCCAGCAGCTTAACGGGGGGGACAGACACAGATACGCAGTATTTT. It yields the protein CASSLTGGTDTDTQYF.

This chain joins TRBV29-1 and TRBJ2-3; 8 bases agree with TRBD2. Germline V gene lookup returns CDR1 SQVTM and CDR2 ANQGSEA. V lost 0 bases and J lost 5; bases outside the gene matches: 16. The CDR3 is 18 amino acids. CDR3 in DNA: TGCAGCGTTGAAGATTCTCTCAGGAAGCGGGAGATGGGAGATACGCAGTATTTT. Translation: CSVEDSLRKREMGDTQYF.

As DNA, the CDR3 is TGCGCCAGCAGCCAAGAGCCAGCCCCGAACACCGGGGAGCTGTTTTTT. This codes for CASSQEPAPNTGELFF. V usage is TRBV4-1 and J usage is TRBJ2-2; no reliable D call. Looked up from germline, CDR1 is MGHRA and CDR2 is YSYEKL. CDR3 length: 16 residues. The V end lost 0 bases, the J end lost 0 bases, and 8 bases lay between the germline ends.

The chain employs TRBV11-3 and TRBJ2-1; D possibly uses TRBD1 or TRBD2 (6 bases each). The CDR3 totals 16 residues. V shed 5 bases and J shed 4 bases, with 18 bases lying between them. Germline CDR1 reads SGHNT; CDR2 reads YENEEA. The CDR3 region is CASSKGGRHLYNEQFF. The CDR3 DNA reads as TGTGCCAGCAGCAAGGGGGGCCGACACCTGTACAATGAGCAGTTCTTC.

This clone showed up just once. The chain employs TRBV7-3 and TRBJ2-6; D unclear. Trimming left V 6 bases short and J 2 bases short, with 2 bases between. The CDR3 is made up of 12 amino acids. CDR1 and CDR2 (germline): SGHTA, FQGTGA. The CDR3 here is CASRTGANVLTF. The CDR3 DNA reads TGTGCCAGCAGGACTGGGGCCAACGTCCTGACTTTC.

The rearrangement joins TRBV27 to TRBJ2-3, with D unclear. The V end was cut by 6 bases, the J end by 0 bases, with 19 bases between. Per the germline V gene, CDR1 is MNHEY and CDR2 is SMNVEV (reference sequence). This CDR3 contains 17 residues. The CDR3 protein is CASRTWAGTTSTDTQYF. The CDR3 nucleotides read TGTGCCAGCAGGACGTGGGCAGGTACTACTAGCACAGATACGCAGTATTTT.

The chain has TRBV5-5 and TRBJ2-7, with D perhaps matching TRBD1 or TRBD2 (5 bases each). Germline CDR1 reads SGHKS; CDR2 reads YYEKEE (reference sequence). This CDR3 region has 15 residues. The V and J ends lost 3 bases and 0 bases respectively, with 13 bases between them. CDR3 region: CASSSGPTSSYEQYF. CDR3 in DNA: TGTGCCAGCAGCTCGGGACCTACAAGCTCCTACGAGCAGTACTTC.

This chain links TRBV4-1 with TRBJ2-7; 9 nucleotides line up with TRBD1. Germline lookup yields CDR1 MGHRA and CDR2 YSYEKL. V lost 7 bases to trimming and J lost 3 bases; unmatched junction nucleotides: 7. The CDR3 spans 14 residues. The CDR3 here is CASKLTGGDYEQYF. Here the CDR3 DNA reads TGCGCCAGCAAATTGACAGGGGGGGACTACGAGCAGTACTTC.

This clone has more than one count but fewer than ten. The chain carries TRBV4-1 and TRBJ1-2; 7 nucleotides match TRBD1. This CDR3 is 16 amino acids long. The ends lost 4 bases at V and 0 bases at J; junction bases unmatched: 8. Germline CDR1 reads MGHRA; CDR2 reads YSYEKL. DNA for the CDR3: TGCGCCAGCAGCCCAAACAGGGGAATGCCTAACTATGGCTACACCTTC. Its translation: CASSPNRGMPNYGYTF.

The rearrangement joins TRBV6-6 to TRBJ2-7, with a weak D call TRBD2 (6 bases). The germline gives CDR1 MNHNY, CDR2 SVGAGI (reference sequence). This CDR3 spans 11 amino acids. With 8 bases removed from V and 7 bases from J, the gap between germline ends came to 12 bases. DNA of the CDR3: TGTGCCAGCTCCCCTCGGGGGGAGCAGTACTTC. It specifies CASSPRGEQYF.

The genes are TRBV2 and TRBJ2-5; D uncertain. V was shortened by 4 bases and J by 5 bases, with 8 bases between the two germline ends. Germline values: CDR1 SNHLY, CDR2 FYNNEI. This CDR3 has 12 residues. CDR3 amino acids: CASSVVGETQYF. The DNA for the CDR3 is TGTGCCAGCAGTGTGGTTGGGGAGACCCAGTACTTC.

This chain links TRBV2 with TRBJ2-7; 13 positions agree with TRBD2. Trimming removed 5 bases from V and 1 base from J; junction bases left unmatched: 2. Germline values: CDR1 SNHLY, CDR2 FYNNEI. There are 15 residues in the CDR3. The DNA for the CDR3 is TGTGCCAGCAGTTCACTAGCGGGAGGGTCCTACGAGCAGTACTTC. Translating gives CASSSLAGGSYEQYF.

The chain links TRBV4-1 to TRBJ2-3; 7 positions match TRBD2. The CDR3 is 14 amino acids. J was trimmed by 4 bases and V by 1 base; bases with no gene match: 2. Germline assignment: CDR1 MGHRA and CDR2 YSYEKL. CDR3 nucleotides: TGCGCCAGCAGCCAAGCGGGGGGTTCAGATACGCAGTATTTT. It encodes CASSQAGGSDTQYF.

The rearrangement links TRBV7-2 to TRBJ2-7; D gene ambiguous. Germline CDR1 reads SGHTA; CDR2 reads FQGNSA. The CDR3 covers 15 residues. V was clipped by 5 bases and J by 0 bases, with 14 bases between them. For the CDR3, the DNA is TGTGCCAGCAGCAGGCAAGGCGGCCTCTCCTACGAGCAGTACTTC. Amino acid sequence: CASSRQGGLSYEQYF.

This sequence joins TRBV5-4 and TRBJ1-2; 9 bases match TRBD1. J lost 8 bases, V lost 3 bases, and 8 bases had no gene match. Germline V gene data show CDR1 as SGHNT and CDR2 as YYREEE (reference sequence). The CDR3 has 14 residues. In DNA form, the CDR3 reads TGTGCCAGCAGCTCGTTAGACAGGGGGAAAGGCTACACCTTC. This translates into CASSSLDRGKGYTF. The full variable domain, rest sourced from reference TRBV5-4 and TRBJ1-2, is ETGVTQSPTHLIKTRGQQVTLRCSSQSGHNTVSWYQQALGQGPQFIFQYYREEENGRGNFPPRFSGLQFPNYSSELNVNALELDDSALYLCASSSLDRGKGYTFGSGTRLTVV.

The chain carries TRBV2 and TRBJ2-7; 9 positions agree with TRBD1. V shed 4 bases and J 4 bases; nucleotides not matched to a gene: 8. The CDR3 sequence is 15 residues long. The germline CDR1 and CDR2 sequences are SNHLY and FYNNEI. The CDR3 loop reads CASSVKGTGPYEQYF. In DNA form, the CDR3 reads TGTGCCAGCAGTGTTAAGGGGACAGGGCCGTACGAGCAGTACTTC.

This sequence joins TRBV18 and TRBJ2-3; tentative D call: TRBD2 (5 bases). V gave up 0 bases and J gave up 0 bases, with 16 bases separating them. Germline V CDR1 and CDR2: KGHSH, LQKENI. The CDR3 consists of 18 residues. The CDR3 protein is CASSPPLSADTSTDTQYF. CDR3 nucleotide sequence: TGTGCCAGCTCACCACCGCTTTCAGCGGATACTAGCACAGATACGCAGTATTTT. The complete variable domain, with remaining parts taken from reference TRBV18 and TRBJ2-3, reads NAGVMQNPRHLVRRRGQEARLRCSPMKGHSHVYWYRQLPEEGLKFMVYLQKENIIDESGMPKERFSAEFPKEGPSILRIQQVVRGDSAAYFCASSPPLSADTSTDTQYFGPGTRLTVL.